This T cell receptor beta chain was observed in a study of cytomegalovirus exposure and HLA in healthy donors. 13 Jbeta primers and 60 Vbeta primers were used for the PCR. The repertoire was sequenced with immunoSEQ multiplex PCR; TCRdb's copy has only in-frame clones and lacks some. Found here are roughly 190,000 clones, about 90% of them singletons; the top ten hold under 1.2%. Findings of the study overall: As a later analysis showed, several of the most significant clusters appeared to be linked to common viral pathogens.

CDR3 length: 14 residues. The V gene's germline CDR1 is MNHEY and CDR2 SMNVEV (reference sequence). Trimming left V 4 bases short and J 3 bases short, with 7 bases between. In regard to this clone: Antigen unknown.

The sequenced material came from PBMCs. The rearrangement joins TRBV27 to TRBJ1-6; weak D call: TRBD1 (5 bases). The TCR comes from a boy younger than 10 in good health and CMV-seronegative. CDR3: CASSSGNYNSPLHF. CDR3 sequence (DNA): TGTGCCAGCAGTTCAGGGAACTATAATTCACCCCTCCACTTT.